This section outlines one T cell receptor beta chain sequence together with its context. This entry is derived from a study of blood T cell repertoires in COVID-19. Study overall: Sites in the United States, Italy and Spain provided acute and convalescent COVID-19 samples. PBMCs, B-cell-depleted T cells, or T cells were the source of the cDNA or gDNA that made up the material.

Assay used: immunoSEQ multiplex PCR; TCRdb lists only in-frame clones, some missing. This sample has around 290,000 clones; about 93% occur once, and the top ten carry 1.1%. Trimming took off 4 bases at V and 3 bases at J, with 21 bases between the two ends. The V gene's germline CDR1 is SGHNT and CDR2 YYREEE (reference sequence). The CDR3 sequence is 17 residues long. In assigning cohorts, the study relied on participant-reported clinical history. Cohort 3 donors counted as recovered after two negative PCRs, clearance, or resolved symptoms. The chain is built from TRBV5-4 and TRBJ2-3; maybe TRBD2 (7 bases). This receptor was identified in a woman between 25 and 40 years old who had recovered from COVID-19. The specimen sequenced was PBMCs or T cells enriched from blood (not recorded which). The CDR3 region is CASSLSRGGGMTDTQYF. The CDR3 DNA reads as TGTGCCAGCAGCCTTTCTAGAGGGGGGGGTATGACAGATACGCAGTATTTT.